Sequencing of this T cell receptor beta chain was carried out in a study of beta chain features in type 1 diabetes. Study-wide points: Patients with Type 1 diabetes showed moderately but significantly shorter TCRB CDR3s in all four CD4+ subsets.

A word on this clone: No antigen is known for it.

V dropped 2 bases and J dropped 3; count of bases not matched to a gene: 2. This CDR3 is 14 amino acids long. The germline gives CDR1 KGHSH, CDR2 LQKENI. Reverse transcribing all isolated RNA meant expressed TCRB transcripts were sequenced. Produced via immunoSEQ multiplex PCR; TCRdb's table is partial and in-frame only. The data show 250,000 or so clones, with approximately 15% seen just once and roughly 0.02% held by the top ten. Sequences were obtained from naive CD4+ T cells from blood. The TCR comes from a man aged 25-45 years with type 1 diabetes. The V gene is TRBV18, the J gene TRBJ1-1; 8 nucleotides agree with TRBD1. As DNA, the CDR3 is TGTGCCAGCTCACCAAAACAGGGGGACACTGAAGCTTTCTTT. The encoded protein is CASSPKQGDTEAFF.